One sample yielded the 10 T cell receptor beta chains listed below, sequenced in a study of glioma-infiltrating T cells after dendritic cell vaccination (dated by TCRdb to the mid-2010s). The library was produced with the immunoSEQ multiplex PCR assay. This immuneACCESS table, as held by TCRdb, lists in-frame sequences with V and J called but not all clones. Of the missing ones, under half trace to an unresolved V gene in checked studies; the others have no known cause. This sample comprises more than 95,000 clones, roughly 76% of them detected only once. Jointly, the top ten make up approximately 12% of the sample. The sequenced sample was blood, obtained before dendritic cell vaccination. The receptors come from a human donor with glioblastoma.

The J gene is TRBJ1-4, the V gene TRBV19; 9 bases line up with TRBD1. This CDR3 is 15 amino acids long. J lost 3 bases, V lost 3 bases, and 2 bases had no gene match. Germline CDR1 reads LNHDA; CDR2 reads SQIVND (reference sequence). The CDR3 spells CASSIRTGANEKLFF. CDR3 nucleotide sequence: TGTGCCAGTAGTATCCGGACAGGGGCTAATGAAAAACTGTTTTTT. The variable domain in full, completed from reference TRBV19 and TRBJ1-4, reads DGGITQSPKYLFRKEGQNVTLSCEQNLNHDAMYWYRQDPGQGLRLIYYSQIVNDFQKGDIAEGYSVSREKKESFPLTVTSAQKNPTAFYLCASSIRTGANEKLFFGSGTQLSVL.

This chain connects TRBV11-3 to TRBJ1-2; tentatively, D is TRBD1 (5 bases). Trimming left V 1 base short and J 8 bases short, with 14 bases between. This CDR3 has 14 residues. Germline CDR1 reads SGHNT; CDR2 reads YENEEA. The CDR3 DNA sequence: TGTGCCAGCAGCTTAGCCGGAGGGGCGAGGGGCTACACCTTC. It yields the protein CASSLAGGARGYTF.

The CDR3 bases are TGTGCCAGCAGTGACTCGAGTCTGGGGGCGTACGATGGCTACACCTTC. Translating it yields CASSDSSLGAYDGYTF. V is TRBV6-4 and J is TRBJ1-2, with D possibly being TRBD1 (6 bases). From germline, CDR1 is MRHNA and CDR2 SNTAGT. V shed 0 bases and J shed 6 bases, with 17 bases lying between them. The CDR3 consists of 16 residues.

The chain couples TRBV18 to TRBJ2-5, with 7 positions matching TRBD2. Germline CDR1 is KGHSH and CDR2 is LQKENI. This CDR3 is 16 amino acids long. The V segment lost 3 bases and the J segment 0 bases; nucleotides outside the gene matches: 7. CDR3 amino acids: CASSPGAGRYQETQYF. The CDR3 bases are TGTGCCAGCTCACCCGGAGCGGGGAGGTACCAAGAGACCCAGTACTTC.

V is TRBV5-4 and J is TRBJ1-1; TRBD1 aligns across 7 bases. Germline V lookup: CDR1 SGHNT, CDR2 YYREEE (reference sequence). The V gene end was trimmed by 5 bases and the J gene end by 5 bases; junction bases not matched to a gene: 15. The CDR3 runs to 16 residues. The CDR3 bases are TGTGCCAGCAGTCGCGGGACAGAGAGGGTTCGGACTGAAGCTTTCTTT. This sequence encodes CASSRGTERVRTEAFF. The whole variable domain, remainder taken from reference TRBV5-4 and TRBJ1-1, is ETGVTQSPTHLIKTRGQQVTLRCSSQSGHNTVSWYQQALGQGPQFIFQYYREEENGRGNFPPRFSGLQFPNYSSELNVNALELDDSALYLCASSRGTERVRTEAFFGQGTRLTVV.

The chain joins TRBV30 to TRBJ2-7; perhaps TRBD1 as D (6 bases). The CDR3 extends over 13 amino acids. Deletions cut 4 bases from V and 3 bases from J, with 13 bases between. Germline values: CDR1 GTSNPN, CDR2 SVGIG (reference sequence). The CDR3 loop reads CAWTGAGFYEQYF. The CDR3 nucleotides read TGTGCCTGGACAGGGGCCGGGTTCTACGAGCAGTACTTC.

The J gene is TRBJ2-7, the V gene TRBV7-9, with D possibly being TRBD1 (5 bases). Germline CDR1 SEHNR, CDR2 FQNEAQ (reference sequence). This CDR3 is built from 13 residues. Trimming took 8 bases from V and 4 from J, leaving 15 bases between them. This chain's CDR3 is CASQRGPEYEQYF. For the CDR3, the DNA is TGTGCCAGCCAAAGGGGCCCCGAATACGAGCAGTACTTC.

V is TRBV27 and J is TRBJ2-5; tentative D call: TRBD1 (5 bases). Germline lookup yields CDR1 MNHEY and CDR2 SMNVEV (reference sequence). The CDR3 loop spans 16 amino acids. V lost 2 bases and J lost 5, with 18 bases in between. The CDR3 protein is CASSLRGMVAGETQYF. Written as DNA, the CDR3 is TGTGCCAGCAGTTTAAGGGGCATGGTGGCAGGGGAGACCCAGTACTTC.

This chain uses TRBV19 with TRBJ1-2, with 7 bases aligning to TRBD1. Trimming took 5 bases from V and 1 from J; bases not matched to a gene: 4. The CDR3 consists of 14 residues. In germline, CDR1 is LNHDA, CDR2 SQIVND (reference sequence). The CDR3 here is CASSAWDSNYGYTF. The CDR3 nucleotides read TGTGCCAGTAGTGCGTGGGACAGTAACTATGGCTACACCTTC.

The rearrangement uses TRBV29-1 and TRBJ1-2; unclear D gene. The CDR3 totals 12 residues. Deletions cut 4 bases from V and 6 bases from J, with 12 bases between. Germline V gene lookup returns CDR1 SQVTM and CDR2 ANQGSEA. The CDR3 reads CSVGEPGDGYTF. The CDR3 DNA reads TGCAGCGTTGGGGAGCCAGGCGATGGCTACACCTTC.